This entry lists 25 T cell receptor beta chains sequenced from one sample in a study of beta chain features in type 1 diabetes listed by TCRdb under 2018. The method behind the library was the immunoSEQ multiplex PCR assay. The entire isolated RNA was reverse transcribed using the High Capacity cDNA Reverse Transcription Kit, and thus expressed TCRB transcripts were sequenced. The source is immuneACCESS, and TCRdb retained only in-frame sequences with V and J called. Part of the clones is not carried over; for the studies checked, unresolved V genes explain less than half of this, and the remainder is unexplained. The sample data list over 300,000 clones, and approximately 10% of these were observed just once. The biggest ten clones account for about 1% of the sample. Their antigens remain unidentified. What the work shows at the level of the full study, not this receptor alone: In all four CD4+ subsets, TCRB CDR3 length was moderately but significantly shorter in type 1 diabetes patients.

The sample was central memory CD4+ T cells from blood. These receptor sequences come from a man aged 30 to 45 with type 1 diabetes.

The chain has TRBV15 and TRBJ2-2, with unresolved D. V shed 3 bases and J shed 5 bases, with 13 bases lying between them. Per the germline V gene, CDR1 is LNHNV and CDR2 is YYDKDF (reference sequence). The CDR3 is 15 amino acids. CDR3: CATSSPESWTGELFF. The DNA of the CDR3 is TGTGCCACCAGCAGTCCGGAAAGTTGGACCGGGGAGCTGTTTTTT. The whole variable domain, filled in from reference TRBV15 and TRBJ2-2, reads DAMVIQNPRYQVTQFGKPVTLSCSQTLNHNVMYWYQQKSSQAPKLLFHYYDKDFNNEADTPDNFQSRRPNTSFCFLDIRSPGLGDTAMYLCATSSPESWTGELFFGEGSRLTVL.

This chain joins TRBV7-2 and TRBJ2-7; 9 bases map to TRBD1. The germline V gene has CDR1 SGHTA and CDR2 FQGNSA. The trim removed 4 bases at V and 5 bases at J, leaving 3 bases unmatched. The CDR3 is 13 residues long. CDR3 protein: CASSSRTGDEQYF. CDR3 coding DNA: TGTGCCAGCAGCTCCCGGACAGGGGACGAGCAGTACTTC.

This clone was picked up a small number of times. The chain couples TRBV19 to TRBJ2-2; unclear D gene. The CDR3 is 15 amino acids. V gave up 2 bases and J gave up 1 base, with 8 bases separating them. Germline CDR1 and CDR2: LNHDA and SQIVND (reference sequence). CDR3 region: CASSIRGRNTGELFF. DNA for the CDR3: TGTGCCAGTAGTATACGCGGCCGGAACACCGGGGAGCTGTTTTTT.

On this clone: This may arise from a read error, as a much more abundant clone is one base away. Other DNA sequences in the same sample also yield this CDR3. The gene calls are TRBV14 and TRBJ1-6; possible D gene TRBD1, 6 bases. CDR1 SGHDN and CDR2 FVKESK come from the germline V gene. V dropped 4 bases and J dropped 10 bases, with 14 bases sitting between them. The CDR3 contains 14 residues. The CDR3, as DNA: TGTGCCAGCAGCCCACAGGGAAATCACTCACCCCTCCACTTT. Protein: CASSPQGNHSPLHF.

Comment on this clone: Distinct nucleotide sequences in the sample also encode this CDR3. The gene calls are TRBV28 and TRBJ2-5, with TRBD2 matching 9 bases. The junction had 1 base not matched to a gene; V was cut back by 5 bases and J by 3 bases. The CDR3 covers 13 residues. Germline loops: CDR1 MDHEN, CDR2 SYDVKM. In DNA form, the CDR3 reads TGTGCCAGCAGTCCTAGCGGGGAAGAGACCCAGTACTTC. As protein: CASSPSGEETQYF.

This clone was recorded a few times. The chain couples TRBV7-9 to TRBJ2-2; maybe TRBD2 (5 bases). This CDR3 has 15 amino acids. CDR1 is SEHNR, CDR2 FQNEAQ, per germline (reference sequence). The V and J ends lost 5 bases and 3 bases respectively, with 13 bases between them. CDR3 DNA: TGTGCCAGCAGCCCCCGGGGTTGGGACACCGGGGAGCTGTTTTTT. This sequence encodes CASSPRGWDTGELFF.

The chain joins TRBV7-9 to TRBJ2-5; a weak D match, TRBD1 (6 bases). The CDR3 length is 17 residues. V lost 5 bases to trimming and J lost 3 bases, with 22 bases between them. The germline CDR1 and CDR2 sequences are SEHNR and FQNEAQ (reference sequence). For the CDR3, the DNA is TGTGCCAGCAGCCCCCCCGGCTGGGGGCCAGGAAAAGAGACCCAGTACTTC. Encoded protein: CASSPPGWGPGKETQYF.

This clone was found a few times. In DNA, the CDR3 is TGCGCCAGCAGCGAGACAGGGGCCAGGACAGATACGCAGTATTTT. As protein: CASSETGARTDTQYF. The chain joins TRBV4-3 to TRBJ2-3; TRBD1 aligns across 8 bases. With 5 bases clipped from V and 3 bases from J, the junction kept 7 bases outside the gene matches. CDR3 length: 15 amino acids. Germline assignment: CDR1 LGHNA and CDR2 YSLEER.

There are a few counts of this clone. The chain uses TRBV7-6 and TRBJ2-5; tentative D call: TRBD2 (7 bases). The V end was cut by 5 bases, the J end by 1 base, with 14 bases between. Germline V gene data show CDR1 as SGHVS and CDR2 as FNYEAQ. CDR3 length: 15 residues. The CDR3 DNA is TGTGCCAGCAGCCCCGTGGGGGGGCCCCAAGAGACCCAGTACTTC. This gives the protein CASSPVGGPQETQYF.

This clone has just a few counts. The chain employs TRBV7-2 and TRBJ2-5, with 7 positions matching TRBD2. The CDR3 is 15 residues long. The germline CDR1 and CDR2 sequences are SGHTA and FQGNSA. V trimming: 3 bases; J trimming: 2 bases; junction bases outside the gene matches: 6. CDR3 sequence (DNA): TGTGCCAGCAGCTTCTTCGCGGGGGAGCAAGAGACCCAGTACTTC. Translated: CASSFFAGEQETQYF.

This clone was picked up a small number of times. The chain is built from TRBV6-6 and TRBJ1-1, with D unresolved. The germline V gene has CDR1 MNHNY and CDR2 SVGAGI (reference sequence). The germline V and J ends were trimmed by 6 bases and 0 bases, with 8 bases remaining between them. The CDR3 has 13 residues. Written as DNA, the CDR3 is TGTGCCAGCAGCTATAAACTGAACACTGAAGCTTTCTTT. This encodes CASSYKLNTEAFF.

The J gene is TRBJ2-4, the V gene TRBV9, with a possible D match to TRBD2 (6 bases). The germline V gene encodes CDR1 SGDLS and CDR2 YYNGEE. This CDR3 comprises 13 residues. V dropped 0 bases and J dropped 7 bases, with 8 bases sitting between them. CDR3 protein: CASSVGGGNIQYF. The CDR3 nucleotides read TGTGCCAGCAGCGTAGGTGGGGGGAACATTCAGTACTTC.

This clone was seen more than once but under ten times. The CDR3 sequence is CATSAWDRGQGETQYF. CDR3 nucleotides: TGTGCCACCAGCGCGTGGGACAGGGGGCAGGGGGAGACCCAGTACTTC. This chain connects TRBV15 to TRBJ2-5; TRBD1 aligns across 12 bases. Germline loops: CDR1 LNHNV, CDR2 YYDKDF (reference sequence). The CDR3 runs to 16 residues. After removal of 5 bases from V and 5 bases from J, the junction contained 9 bases not matched to a gene.

This clone was found a few times. This rearrangement joins TRBV4-3 to TRBJ2-7, with 8 positions matching TRBD1. CDR1 LGHNA and CDR2 YSLEER come from the germline V gene. This CDR3 region has 19 residues. Trimming cost V 0 bases and J 0 bases; bases outside gene matches: 13. The CDR3 here is CASSQDSAGITGGSYEQYF. For the CDR3, the DNA is TGCGCCAGCAGCCAAGATTCTGCCGGAATTACAGGGGGCTCCTACGAGCAGTACTTC.

This clone was seen a handful of times. The rearrangement joins TRBV29-1 to TRBJ2-5, with 7 nucleotides matching TRBD2. The length of the CDR3 is 15 residues. Germline CDR1 and CDR2: SQVTM and ANQGSEA. With 0 bases clipped from V and 5 bases from J, the junction kept 9 bases outside the gene matches. CDR3 residues: CSVEDLRTSGETQYF. CDR3 bases: TGCAGCGTTGAAGATCTGAGGACTAGTGGGGAGACCCAGTACTTC.

This clone came up a few times. This chain joins TRBV9 and TRBJ2-7; maybe TRBD1 (6 bases). Looked up from germline, CDR1 is SGDLS and CDR2 is YYNGEE. The V end was cut by 2 bases, the J end by 1 base, with 7 bases between. The CDR3 loop spans 13 amino acids. CDR3 nucleotides: TGTGCCAGCAGCGTGGGACAATCCTACGAGCAGTACTTC. This codes for CASSVGQSYEQYF. Full variable domain (remainder filled in from reference TRBV9 and TRBJ2-7): DSGVTQTPKHLITATGQRVTLRCSPRSGDLSVYWYQQSLDQGLQFLIQYYNGEERAKGNILERFSAQQFPDLHSELNLSSLELGDSALYFCASSVGQSYEQYFGPGTRLTVT.

The table lists this clone with a few counts. J is TRBJ2-3 and V is TRBV7-2; 7 nucleotides match TRBD1. The V gene's germline CDR1 is SGHTA and CDR2 FQGNSA. There are 15 residues in the CDR3. The trim removed 6 bases at V and 9 bases at J, leaving 15 bases unmatched. This chain's CDR3 is CASSRTGLIQWTQYF. The CDR3 DNA sequence: TGTGCCAGCAGTAGGACAGGCCTAATACAGTGGACGCAGTATTTT.

The chain uses TRBV29-1 and TRBJ2-5; D might be TRBD1 (5 bases). The V gene lost 7 bases and the J gene lost 3 bases, with 21 bases spanning the gap. There are 15 residues in the CDR3. Per germline, CDR1 SQVTM and CDR2 ANQGSEA. The CDR3 loop reads CSGRTRYLRKETQYF. As DNA, the CDR3 is TGCAGCGGAAGGACAAGATATCTTCGGAAAGAGACCCAGTACTTC.

As to this clone: Possible read error: a much larger clone is one base away. This specimen includes other DNA sequences encoding the same CDR3. This rearrangement joins TRBV7-2 to TRBJ2-3; D remains ambiguous. The CDR3 extends over 13 amino acids. Germline lookup yields CDR1 SGHTA and CDR2 FQGNSA. Deletions cut 1 base from V and 1 base from J, with 3 bases between. The CDR3 here is CASSLVRTDTQYF. The CDR3 DNA reads TGTGCCAGCAGCTTAGTACGCACAGATACGCAGTATTTT. The complete variable domain, with remaining parts taken from reference TRBV7-2 and TRBJ2-3, reads GAGVSQSPSNKVTEKGKDVELRCDPISGHTALYWYRQSLGQGLEFLIYFQGNSAPDKSGLPSDRFSAERTGGSVSTLTIQRTQQEDSAVYLCASSLVRTDTQYFGPGTRLTVL.

This clone was seen only a few times. This chain connects TRBV19 to TRBJ1-2; TRBD1 is a possible D gene (5 bases). The germline V gene has CDR1 LNHDA and CDR2 SQIVND (reference sequence). Trimming cost V 3 bases and J 3 bases, with 5 bases left between them. The CDR3 loop spans 12 amino acids. The CDR3 DNA sequence: TGTGCCAGTAGTATGACAGACTATGGCTACACCTTC. Residues: CASSMTDYGYTF.

The chain combines TRBV6-5 with TRBJ2-3; 8 bases are a match to TRBD2. V was pared by 4 bases and J by 2 bases, with 2 bases of the junction left unmatched. Germline V CDR1 and CDR2: MNHEY, SVGAGI. This CDR3 comprises 14 residues. CDR3 region: CASSLGLDTDTQYF. The DNA of the CDR3 is TGTGCCAGCAGTTTGGGACTAGACACAGATACGCAGTATTTT.

The chain is built from TRBV9 and TRBJ2-1, with TRBD1 identical over 9 bases. Germline CDR1 and CDR2: SGDLS and YYNGEE. This CDR3 spans 14 amino acids. The V and J ends lost 4 bases and 9 bases, in that order; junction bases with no gene match: 8. CDR3 residues: CASSSRTGVLEQFF. The CDR3 coding sequence is TGTGCCAGCAGCTCCCGGACAGGGGTTCTTGAGCAGTTCTTC. Full variable domain (rest looked up from reference TRBV9 and TRBJ2-1): DSGVTQTPKHLITATGQRVTLRCSPRSGDLSVYWYQQSLDQGLQFLIQYYNGEERAKGNILERFSAQQFPDLHSELNLSSLELGDSALYFCASSSRTGVLEQFFGPGTRLTVL.

This clone was picked up a small number of times. The rearrangement links TRBV28 to TRBJ1-2; TRBD1 matches at 7 bases. Germline loops: CDR1 MDHEN, CDR2 SYDVKM. CDR3 size: 18 residues. Losses at the gene ends were 2 bases for V and 1 base for J; bases not matched to a gene: 13. CDR3 sequence reads: CASSLVGQASIFNYGYTF. The CDR3 nucleotides read TGTGCCAGCAGTTTAGTAGGACAGGCCTCAATATTTAACTATGGCTACACCTTC.

The V and J genes are TRBV11-2 and TRBJ1-1, with TRBD1 as a possible D gene (6 bases). The CDR3 has 14 residues. V was shortened by 1 base and J by 3 bases, with 9 bases between the two germline ends. CDR1 is SGHAT and CDR2 is FQNNGV in the germline V gene. The CDR3 nucleotides are TGTGCCAGCAGCTTAGTCGAGGGGGACACTGAAGCTTTCTTT. This encodes CASSLVEGDTEAFF. Drawing the rest from reference TRBV11-2 and TRBJ1-1, the complete variable domain is EAGVAQSPRYKIIEKRQSVAFWCNPISGHATLYWYQQILGQGPKLLIQFQNNGVVDDSQLPKDRFSAERLKGVDSTLKIQPAKLEDSAVYLCASSLVEGDTEAFFGQGTRLTVV.

This clone turned up a few times. The chain links TRBV28 to TRBJ2-3, with 10 bases that match TRBD2. The CDR3 contains 16 residues. The germline V gene encodes CDR1 MDHEN and CDR2 SYDVKM. With V trimmed by 4 bases and J by 1 base, 5 bases remained unmatched. The CDR3 nucleotides are TGTGCCAGCAGTTCCCGTGGACTAGCGGGCACAGATACGCAGTATTTT. Translated, it gives CASSSRGLAGTDTQYF.